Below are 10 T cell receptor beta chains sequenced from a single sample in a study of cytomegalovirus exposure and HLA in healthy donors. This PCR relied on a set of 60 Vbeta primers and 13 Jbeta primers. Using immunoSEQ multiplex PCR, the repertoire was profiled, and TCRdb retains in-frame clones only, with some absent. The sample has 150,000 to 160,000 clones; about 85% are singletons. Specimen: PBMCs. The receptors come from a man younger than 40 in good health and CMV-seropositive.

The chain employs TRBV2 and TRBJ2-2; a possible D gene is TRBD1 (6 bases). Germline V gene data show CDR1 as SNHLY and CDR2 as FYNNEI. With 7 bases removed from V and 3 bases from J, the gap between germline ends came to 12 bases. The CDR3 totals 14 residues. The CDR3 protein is CASNGQGHTGELFF. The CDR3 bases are TGTGCCAGCAATGGGCAGGGGCACACCGGGGAGCTGTTTTTT.

The CDR3 here is CASMRGGGSKNIQYF. The CDR3 DNA sequence: TGTGCCAGCATGAGGGGCGGGGGGTCGAAAAACATTCAGTACTTC. The rearrangement uses TRBV7-2 and TRBJ2-4; 8 nucleotides align to TRBD2. This CDR3 has 15 residues. Trimming took 7 bases from V and 4 from J; bases not matched to a gene: 9. The germline gives CDR1 SGHTA, CDR2 FQGNSA.

The DNA of the CDR3 is TGTGCCAGCAGCTTAAAAAACAGGGGGGCGCGAGGAAACACCATATATTTT. Translation gives CASSLKNRGARGNTIYF. The genes are TRBV5-4 and TRBJ1-3; 8 bases align to TRBD1. CDR1 SGHNT and CDR2 YYREEE come from the germline V gene (reference sequence). The ends lost 2 bases at V and 4 bases at J; junction bases unmatched: 11. The CDR3 runs to 17 residues.

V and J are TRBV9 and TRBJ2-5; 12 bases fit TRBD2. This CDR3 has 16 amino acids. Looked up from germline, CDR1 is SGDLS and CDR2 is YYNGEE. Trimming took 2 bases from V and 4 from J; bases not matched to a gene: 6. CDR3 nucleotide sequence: TGTGCCAGCAGCGTTGCTAGCGGGGGGGCCTCAGAGACCCAGTACTTC. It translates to CASSVASGGASETQYF.

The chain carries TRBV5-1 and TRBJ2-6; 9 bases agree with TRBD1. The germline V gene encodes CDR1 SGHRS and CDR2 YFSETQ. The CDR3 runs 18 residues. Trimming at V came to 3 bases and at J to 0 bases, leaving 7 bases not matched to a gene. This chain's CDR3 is CASSSKGQGLSGANVLTF. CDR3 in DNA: TGCGCCAGCAGCTCTAAGGGACAGGGCCTCTCTGGGGCCAACGTCCTGACTTTC.

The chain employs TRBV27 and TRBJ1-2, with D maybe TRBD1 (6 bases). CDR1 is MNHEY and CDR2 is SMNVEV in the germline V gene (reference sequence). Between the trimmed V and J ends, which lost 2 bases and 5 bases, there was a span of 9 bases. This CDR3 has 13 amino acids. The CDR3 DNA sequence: TGTGCCAGCAGTTTAGGGCAGGGGTATGGCTACACCTTC. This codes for CASSLGQGYGYTF.

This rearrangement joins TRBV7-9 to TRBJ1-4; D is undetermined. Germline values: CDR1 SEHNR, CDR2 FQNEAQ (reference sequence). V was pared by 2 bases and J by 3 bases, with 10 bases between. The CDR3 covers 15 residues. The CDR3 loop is CASSLSGMANEKLFF. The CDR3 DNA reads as TGTGCCAGCAGCTTAAGCGGAATGGCTAATGAAAAACTGTTTTTT.

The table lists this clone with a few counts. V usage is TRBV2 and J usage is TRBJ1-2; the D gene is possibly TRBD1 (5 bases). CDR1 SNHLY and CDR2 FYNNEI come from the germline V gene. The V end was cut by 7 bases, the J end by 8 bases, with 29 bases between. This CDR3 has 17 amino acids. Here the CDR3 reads CASKRRVGRASYRGYTF. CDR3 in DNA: TGTGCCAGCAAGAGGCGCGTTGGCAGGGCTTCATATCGGGGCTACACCTTC. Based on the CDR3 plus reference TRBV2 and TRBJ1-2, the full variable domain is EPEVTQTPSHQVTQMGQEVILRCVPISNHLYFYWYRQILGQKVEFLVSFYNNEISEKSEIFDDQFSVERPDGSNFTLKIRSTKLEDSAMYFCASKRRVGRASYRGYTFGSGTRLTVV.

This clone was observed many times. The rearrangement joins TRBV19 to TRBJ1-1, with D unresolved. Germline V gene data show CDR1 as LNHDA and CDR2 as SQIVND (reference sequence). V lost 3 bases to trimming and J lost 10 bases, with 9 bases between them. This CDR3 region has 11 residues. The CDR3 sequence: CASSIGGRAFF. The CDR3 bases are TGTGCCAGTAGTATCGGCGGGCGAGCTTTCTTT.

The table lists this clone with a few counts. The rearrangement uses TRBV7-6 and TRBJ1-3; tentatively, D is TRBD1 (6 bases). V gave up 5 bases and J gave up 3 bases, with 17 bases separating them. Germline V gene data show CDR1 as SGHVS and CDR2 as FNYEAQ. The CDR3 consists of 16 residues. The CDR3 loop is CASSLNRVLGGNTIYF. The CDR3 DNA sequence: TGTGCCAGCAGCCTTAACAGGGTTCTTGGTGGAAACACCATATATTTT.